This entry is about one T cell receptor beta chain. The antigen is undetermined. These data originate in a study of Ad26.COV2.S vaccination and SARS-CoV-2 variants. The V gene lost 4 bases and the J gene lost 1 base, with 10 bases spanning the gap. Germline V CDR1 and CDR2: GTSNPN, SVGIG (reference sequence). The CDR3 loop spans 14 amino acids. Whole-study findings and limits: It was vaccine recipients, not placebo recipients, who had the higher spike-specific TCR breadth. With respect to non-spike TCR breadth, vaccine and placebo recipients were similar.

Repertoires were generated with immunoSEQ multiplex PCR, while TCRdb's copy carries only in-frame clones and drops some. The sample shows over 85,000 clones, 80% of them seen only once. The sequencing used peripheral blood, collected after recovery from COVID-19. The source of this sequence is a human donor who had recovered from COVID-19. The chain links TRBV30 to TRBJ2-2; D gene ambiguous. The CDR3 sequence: CAWTWGWNTGELFF. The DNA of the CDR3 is TGTGCCTGGACTTGGGGATGGAACACCGGGGAGCTGTTTTTT.